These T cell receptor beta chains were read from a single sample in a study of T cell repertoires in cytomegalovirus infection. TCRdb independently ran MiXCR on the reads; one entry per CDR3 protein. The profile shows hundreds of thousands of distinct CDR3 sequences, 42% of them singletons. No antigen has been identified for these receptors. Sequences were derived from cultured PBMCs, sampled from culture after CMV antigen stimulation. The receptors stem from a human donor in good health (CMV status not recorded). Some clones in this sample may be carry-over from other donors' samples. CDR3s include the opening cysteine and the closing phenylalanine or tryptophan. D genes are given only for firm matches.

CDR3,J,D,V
CASSPPARLGETQYF,TRBJ2-5,.,TRBV28
CASSSSGRGYNEQFF,TRBJ2-1,TRBD2,TRBV7-6
CASGLTPDGTPYNEQFF,TRBJ2-1,.,TRBV12-5
CASRWGNGELFF,TRBJ2-2,.,TRBV25-1
CASSYETSGRPSQYF,TRBJ2-4,TRBD2,TRBV7-8
CASSLSSGNSLEQYF,TRBJ2-3,TRBD2,TRBV5-3
CASSLAGPKTQAFF,TRBJ1-1,.,TRBV12-3/TRBV12-4
CASSYDSGASYNEQFF,TRBJ2-1,.,TRBV11-2
CASSLAPGGSYEQYF,TRBJ2-7,TRBD2,TRBV7-2
CSAPPTGANEQYF,TRBJ2-7,TRBD1,TRBV20-1
CASITEVAGSYEQYF,TRBJ2-7,TRBD2,TRBV6-1
CASSLRKVNTEAFF,TRBJ1-1,.,TRBV7-8
CASSPGQKTYEQYF,TRBJ2-7,.,TRBV19
CASSYLPGLAGLRRDTQYF,TRBJ2-3,TRBD2,TRBV6-2/TRBV6-3
CAISSGAASEKLFF,TRBJ1-4,.,TRBV10-3
CASRPAPNTGELFF,TRBJ2-2,.,TRBV6-2/TRBV6-3
CSAREGVREQYF,TRBJ2-7,.,TRBV20-1
CASSTNRDRVNEQYF,TRBJ2-7,TRBD1,TRBV12-3/TRBV12-4
CASSFYVRTVSSYEQYF,TRBJ2-7,.,TRBV7-8
CASSPPSHWGKNEQFF,TRBJ2-1,.,TRBV18
CASSSGPGQAYEKLFF,TRBJ1-4,TRBD1,TRBV5-4
CASSPGLAGKNIQYF,TRBJ2-4,TRBD2,TRBV6-6
CASSEGSPLHF,TRBJ1-6,.,TRBV2
CASGGQGTQFF,TRBJ2-1,TRBD1,TRBV2
CASSPQGASNQPQHF,TRBJ1-5,TRBD1,TRBV2